The T cell receptor beta chain described here comes from a study of beta chain features in type 1 diabetes. The investigators reverse transcribed all of the isolated RNA, so they sequenced expressed TCRB transcripts. Here immunoSEQ multiplex PCR was the method, and the copy in TCRdb shows in-frame clones only, minus some. The data contain around 140,000 clones, 10% of them singletons. Markers CD45RO/CCR7/CD25/CD127/CD95/CD27 served to sort CD4+ naive, central memory, regulatory and stem cell-like memory cells. Germline-derived CDR1 and CDR2 are MNHEY and SMNVEV (reference sequence). The CDR3 covers 15 residues. The trim removed 2 bases at V and 2 bases at J, leaving 4 bases unmatched. In its sample, this clone was seen a few times. Its antigen is unknown. General study findings and limits: PCR, the amplification step, might favor shorter templates, equally in patients and controls.

The sequencing sample was made of naive CD4+ T cells from blood. The clonotype was recovered from a man between 18 and 29 years old in good health. V usage is TRBV27 and J usage is TRBJ2-3; 7 bases are a match to TRBD2. The CDR3 nucleotides read TGTGCCAGCAGTTTAACGGGGGGTATCACAGATACGCAGTATTTT. Translation gives CASSLTGGITDTQYF.